One and the same sample provided the 27 T cell receptor beta chains below, sequenced in a study of PD-L1 blockade in urothelial cancer. Produced via immunoSEQ multiplex PCR; TCRdb's table is partial and in-frame only. The sample has tens of thousands of clones, roughly 87% seen once. The input for sequencing was PBMCs, taken around atezolizumab (anti-PD-L1) treatment. The receptors derive from a man between 65 and 85 years old with urothelial cancer.

V and J are TRBV6-1 and TRBJ1-5; TRBD1 aligns across 9 bases. This CDR3 has 15 amino acids. Germline-derived CDR1 and CDR2 are MNHNS and SASEGT. Trimming removed 5 bases from V and 7 bases from J; junction bases left unmatched: 9. For the CDR3, the DNA is TGTGCCAGCAGTTCCTTGGACAGGGGAAGGCAGCCCCAGCATTTT. It codes for CASSSLDRGRQPQHF.

The chain carries TRBV30 and TRBJ2-7; possibly TRBD1 for D (5 bases). Germline V gives CDR1 GTSNPN, CDR2 SVGIG (reference sequence). The CDR3 extends over 13 amino acids. Trimming cost V 2 bases and J 2 bases, with 10 bases left between them. The CDR3 bases are TGTGCCTGGAGTCAGGGTTCCGCCTACGAGCAGTACTTC. Its translation is CAWSQGSAYEQYF.

The DNA of the CDR3 is TGTGCCAGCAGCATGGGCCGGGCGGGGCAGTTCTTC. This translates into CASSMGRAGQFF. This rearrangement joins TRBV5-8 to TRBJ2-1; a weak D match, TRBD2 (5 bases). V shed 4 bases and J shed 12 bases, with 14 bases lying between them. Germline V gene lookup returns CDR1 SGHTS and CDR2 YDEGEE. This CDR3 contains 12 residues.

The chain combines TRBV19 with TRBJ1-4; 9 nucleotides align to TRBD1. The junction had 10 bases not matched to a gene; V was cut back by 4 bases and J by 1 base. CDR3 size: 18 residues. Germline CDR1 is LNHDA and CDR2 is SQIVND (reference sequence). CDR3 sequence: CASSTPQGAGGTNEKLFF. The CDR3 region has the DNA TGTGCCAGTAGTACCCCACAGGGGGCTGGGGGAACTAATGAAAAACTGTTTTTT.

This sequence joins TRBV28 and TRBJ1-3; D perhaps matches TRBD1 (5 bases). This CDR3 has 15 residues. Trimming cost V 2 bases and J 2 bases, with 10 bases left between them. The germline gives CDR1 MDHEN, CDR2 SYDVKM. CDR3 sequence (DNA): TGTGCCAGCAGTTTAAGGTGGGGCCCTGGAAACACCATATATTTT. Amino acid sequence: CASSLRWGPGNTIYF.

This chain links TRBV19 with TRBJ1-5, with 10 bases identical to TRBD1. Per the germline V gene, CDR1 is LNHDA and CDR2 is SQIVND (reference sequence). J gave up 2 bases and V 4 bases, and 5 bases lay outside the gene matches. The CDR3 has 16 residues. CDR3 nucleotide sequence: TGTGCCAGTAGTACCGGGGACAGGGGACGCAATCAGCCCCAGCATTTT. Protein sequence: CASSTGDRGRNQPQHF.

This clone was seen a single time. V is TRBV7-8 and J is TRBJ1-1; 7 bases are a match to TRBD1. The trim removed 6 bases at V and 0 bases at J, leaving 1 base unmatched. The CDR3 contains 13 residues. Per the germline V gene, CDR1 is SGHVS and CDR2 is FQNEAQ. The CDR3: CASRGQLNTEAFF. CDR3 sequence (DNA): TGTGCCAGCAGGGGACAGCTGAACACTGAAGCTTTCTTT. Complete variable domain (other parts from reference TRBV7-8 and TRBJ1-1): GAGVSQSPRYKVAKRGQDVALRCDPISGHVSLFWYQQALGQGPEFLTYFQNEAQLDKSGLPSDRFFAERPEGSVSTLKIQRTQQEDSAVYLCASRGQLNTEAFFGQGTRLTVV.

The chain combines TRBV28 with TRBJ1-4, with D perhaps matching TRBD1 (5 bases). The CDR3 sequence is 13 residues long. Trimming cost V 1 base and J 10 bases, with 10 bases left between them. Per the germline V gene, CDR1 is MDHEN and CDR2 is SYDVKM. For the CDR3, the DNA is TGTGCCAGCAGTTTATCCGCCCAGGGAAAACTGTTTTTT. Residues: CASSLSAQGKLFF.

This clone was detected only a few times. This chain joins TRBV4-1 and TRBJ2-1, with TRBD2 matching 7 bases. The CDR3 contains 13 residues. Looked up from germline, CDR1 is MGHRA and CDR2 is YSYEKL. After removal of 4 bases from V and 15 bases from J, the junction contained 12 bases not matched to a gene. DNA of the CDR3: TGCGCCAGCAGCCCAGAAGGGGAGGGTCGGCGGTTCTTC. Its translation is CASSPEGEGRRFF.

The V and J genes are TRBV11-2 and TRBJ1-6; 7 bases map to TRBD1. Germline values: CDR1 SGHAT, CDR2 FQNNGV. V dropped 5 bases and J dropped 7; count of bases not matched to a gene: 5. The CDR3 is made up of 14 amino acids. In DNA form, the CDR3 reads TGTGCCAGCAGCCTCGGGACAGTAAATTCACCCCTCCACTTT. Encoded protein: CASSLGTVNSPLHF.

J is TRBJ1-2 and V is TRBV5-6; the match to TRBD1 covers 7 bases. CDR3 length: 15 amino acids. V was pared by 4 bases and J by 8 bases, with 14 bases of the junction left unmatched. CDR1 and CDR2 from the germline V gene are SGHDT and YYEEEE. The DNA of the CDR3 is TGTGCCAGCAGCCTCAGACAGGGAGGACGAGGAGGCTACACCTTC. Protein product: CASSLRQGGRGGYTF. The variable domain in full, with the rest retrieved from reference TRBV5-6 and TRBJ1-2, is DAGVTQSPTHLIKTRGQQVTLRCSPKSGHDTVSWYQQALGQGPQFIFQYYEEEERQRGNFPDRFSGHQFPNYSSELNVNALLLGDSALYLCASSLRQGGRGGYTFGSGTRLTVV.

The gene calls are TRBV23-1 and TRBJ2-7; TRBD2 aligns across 9 bases. TRBV23-1 belongs to the ORF category, with a function that is uncertain. The ends lost 6 bases at V and 5 bases at J; junction bases unmatched: 8. CDR3 length: 14 amino acids. The CDR3 coding sequence is TGCGCCAGCAGGACACGGGGACTAGCAGACGAGCAGTACTTC. As protein: CASRTRGLADEQYF.

The CDR3 loop reads CASITAGTKDNEKLFF. The CDR3 nucleotides are TGTGCCAGCATCACCGCCGGGACAAAGGATAATGAAAAACTGTTTTTT. J is TRBJ1-4 and V is TRBV28; D may be TRBD1 (6 bases). The V gene lost 7 bases and the J gene lost 4 bases, with 19 bases spanning the gap. CDR1 and CDR2 from the germline V gene are MDHEN and SYDVKM. CDR3 length: 16 residues.

This clone occurred once. The chain recombines TRBV10-3 with TRBJ2-5, with 8 nucleotides matching TRBD2. V was pared by 0 bases and J by 4 bases, with 4 bases of the junction left unmatched. Germline assignment: CDR1 ENHRY and CDR2 SYGVKD. This CDR3 contains 15 residues. CDR3 in DNA: TGTGCCATCAGTGAGTCTGGGGGACTAGTAGAGACCCAGTACTTC. Its protein is CAISESGGLVETQYF.

The chain couples TRBV2 to TRBJ2-3, with D possibly TRBD2 on 6 matching bases. Trimming removed 6 bases from V and 5 bases from J, with 12 bases in between. Germline CDR1 reads SNHLY; CDR2 reads FYNNEI. The CDR3 loop spans 13 amino acids. The CDR3 region has the DNA TGTGCCAGCAGGGAGGGATGGGGAGATACGCAGTATTTT. This codes for CASREGWGDTQYF.

The V call is TRBV29-1, the J call TRBJ2-1, with 13 bases fitting TRBD2. There are 15 residues in the CDR3. J lost 9 bases, V lost 1 base, and 6 bases had no gene match. CDR1 is SQVTM, CDR2 ANQGSEA, per germline. CDR3 DNA: TGCAGCGTTGAAGGACTAGCGGGAGGTTTTACTGAGCAGTTCTTC. It is translated as CSVEGLAGGFTEQFF.

The chain links TRBV5-1 to TRBJ2-2; D is uncertain. Germline V lookup: CDR1 SGHRS, CDR2 YFSETQ. This CDR3 region has 15 residues. Between the trimmed V and J ends, which lost 0 bases and 4 bases, there was a span of 10 bases. DNA of the CDR3: TGCGCCAGCAGCTTGGGACACACGAGCACCGGGGAGCTGTTTTTT. Amino acids: CASSLGHTSTGELFF.

The V call is TRBV11-2, the J call TRBJ2-1; 7 nucleotides agree with TRBD1. V trimming: 5 bases; J trimming: 0 bases; junction bases outside the gene matches: 4. From germline, CDR1 is SGHAT and CDR2 FQNNGV. The CDR3 consists of 15 residues. The CDR3 DNA sequence: TGTGCCAGCAGCACGGGACAGTCCTCCTACAATGAGCAGTTCTTC. Its protein is CASSTGQSSYNEQFF.

This chain connects TRBV6-5 to TRBJ2-7; 7 nucleotides match TRBD1. The CDR3 is made up of 13 amino acids. V was pared by 5 bases and J by 2 bases, with 3 bases of the junction left unmatched. CDR1 is MNHEY, CDR2 SVGAGI, per germline. CDR3 DNA sequence: TGTGCCAGCAGTCAGGGACAGACCTACGAGCAGTACTTC. The encoded protein is CASSQGQTYEQYF.

The chain is built from TRBV5-5 and TRBJ1-4, with 8 bases identical to TRBD1. Losses at the gene ends were 4 bases for V and 7 bases for J; bases not matched to a gene: 6. CDR1 SGHKS and CDR2 YYEKEE come from the germline V gene (reference sequence). CDR3 length: 14 residues. The CDR3 coding sequence is TGTGCCAGCAGCACACAGGGGGGAAGTGAAAAACTGTTTTTT. It translates to CASSTQGGSEKLFF.

J is TRBJ2-1 and V is TRBV11-2, with 12 bases lining up with TRBD2. Germline assignment: CDR1 SGHAT and CDR2 FQNNGV. This CDR3 has 15 amino acids. The trim removed 4 bases at V and 10 bases at J, leaving 8 bases unmatched. The CDR3 spells CASSSRLAGVREQFF. As DNA, the CDR3 is TGTGCCAGCAGCTCAAGACTAGCGGGAGTGCGAGAGCAGTTCTTC.

The CDR3 here is CASSKWGLAGTAYNEQFF. The CDR3 region has the DNA TGTGCCAGCAGCAAATGGGGCCTAGCGGGAACGGCGTACAATGAGCAGTTCTTC. V usage is TRBV21-1 and J usage is TRBJ2-1; the D segment call TRBD2 is taken from the table without a DNA check. TRBV21-1 is a pseudogene. This CDR3 spans 18 amino acids.

The chain uses TRBV5-6 and TRBJ1-2; a weak D match, TRBD1 (6 bases). The CDR3 has 14 residues. The V gene lost 4 bases and the J gene lost 6 bases, with 16 bases spanning the gap. The germline V gene has CDR1 SGHDT and CDR2 YYEEEE. The CDR3 protein is CASSSAGTLDGYTF. CDR3 coding DNA: TGTGCCAGCAGCAGTGCTGGGACATTAGATGGCTACACCTTC. The complete variable domain, with remaining parts taken from reference TRBV5-6 and TRBJ1-2, reads DAGVTQSPTHLIKTRGQQVTLRCSPKSGHDTVSWYQQALGQGPQFIFQYYEEEERQRGNFPDRFSGHQFPNYSSELNVNALLLGDSALYLCASSSAGTLDGYTFGSGTRLTVV.

V gene TRBV18 combines with J gene TRBJ2-7; TRBD2 matches 14 bases. The CDR3 loop spans 18 amino acids. Looked up from germline, CDR1 is KGHSH and CDR2 is LQKENI. Losses at the gene ends were 0 bases for V and 2 bases for J; bases not matched to a gene: 6. The CDR3 protein is CASSPPSGLAGGAYEQYF. CDR3 nucleotide sequence: TGTGCCAGCTCACCACCCTCTGGACTAGCGGGAGGCGCCTACGAGCAGTACTTC.

The V gene is TRBV5-4, the J gene TRBJ2-5; 7 bases fit TRBD2. The CDR3 covers 17 residues. The V gene's germline CDR1 is SGHNT and CDR2 YYREEE (reference sequence). J gave up 3 bases and V 2 bases, and 13 bases lay outside the gene matches. The CDR3 region is CASSFSGRGLLKETQYF. CDR3 coding DNA: TGTGCCAGCAGCTTTTCTGGTAGGGGACTACTGAAAGAGACCCAGTACTTC.

The CDR3 sequence is CASSNQGQGSDSNQPQHF. DNA for the CDR3: TGTGCCAGCAGCAATCAGGGACAGGGGTCGGATAGCAATCAGCCCCAGCATTTT. V gene TRBV21-1 combines with J gene TRBJ1-5; the table assigns TRBD1, which was not confirmed against the DNA. TRBV21-1 is flagged as a pseudogene. The CDR3 sequence is 18 residues long.

The chain carries TRBV4-2 and TRBJ1-5, with D unresolved. This CDR3 region has 15 residues. Per the germline V gene, CDR1 is LGHNA and CDR2 is YNFKEQ. V shed 4 bases and J shed 0 bases, with 10 bases lying between them. The CDR3 nucleotides read TGTGCCAGCAGCCCTTCTTTGAGTAGCAATCAGCCCCAGCATTTT. Protein product: CASSPSLSSNQPQHF.